Reported below is one T cell receptor beta chain. These data originate in a study of blood T cell repertoires in COVID-19. The wider study: The United States, Italy and Spain were the sources of the acute and convalescent COVID-19 samples. Sources were T cells, B-cell-depleted T cells, or PBMCs; the material itself was cDNA or gDNA.

Original data processing: Estimated nucleated cell counts came from reference gene primer amplification. Sequencing was performed with immunoSEQ multiplex PCR; in TCRdb, only in-frame clones are kept and a portion is missing. That table gives V, J and clone size, and the DNA gave D and trimming. The table includes about 23,000 clones, over 60% detected once. Trimming stripped 11 bases from V and 4 bases from J, with 14 bases between. This CDR3 comprises 12 residues. CDR1 is SEHNR, CDR2 FQNEAQ, per germline (reference sequence). The TCR originated in a woman aged 80 or over with acute or convalescent COVID-19. The J gene is TRBJ1-2, the V gene TRBV7-9, with D possibly TRBD1 on 5 matching bases. The sample consisted of peripheral blood. Here the CDR3 DNA reads TGTGCCGGCGGGGGGGACCGCTATGGCTACACCTTC. This translates into CAGGGDRYGYTF.